This T cell receptor beta chain derives from a study of shared clonotypes between healthy human individuals. Study at large: Donors, aged 18 to 49, were two women and a few men. Broader study findings: Large depth notwithstanding, sorted-subset sequencing proved incomplete by rarefaction. Sampling was confined to blood; repertoires within tissues likely differ.

Germline V gives CDR1 LNHNV, CDR2 YYDKDF (reference sequence). CDR3 size: 15 residues. V lost 5 bases, J lost 5 bases, and 17 bases lay in between. In the study's own analysis: Filtering differed because ImmunoSEQ produced junction-only sequences that carried no quality scores. This table comes from immunoSEQ multiplex PCR, and its TCRdb copy is limited to in-frame clones, with some not included. From that table come the V and J calls and clone size; the DNA was used to work out D and trimming. The sample consists of about 110,000 clones, 68% of them appearing once. In regard to this clone: Its specificity is not known.

This rearrangement joins TRBV15 to TRBJ2-3; D tentatively fits TRBD1 or TRBD2 (6 bases each). The receptor comes from a woman aged 25-40 years in good health. Sequenced material: memory CD8+ T cells sorted from blood. Subset given: CD45RO+ cells pooled with CCR7-negative TemRA cells. The CDR3 DNA sequence: TGTGCCACCAGCGCTAACGCGGGACACAGAGATACGCAGTATTTT. This encodes CATSANAGHRDTQYF.